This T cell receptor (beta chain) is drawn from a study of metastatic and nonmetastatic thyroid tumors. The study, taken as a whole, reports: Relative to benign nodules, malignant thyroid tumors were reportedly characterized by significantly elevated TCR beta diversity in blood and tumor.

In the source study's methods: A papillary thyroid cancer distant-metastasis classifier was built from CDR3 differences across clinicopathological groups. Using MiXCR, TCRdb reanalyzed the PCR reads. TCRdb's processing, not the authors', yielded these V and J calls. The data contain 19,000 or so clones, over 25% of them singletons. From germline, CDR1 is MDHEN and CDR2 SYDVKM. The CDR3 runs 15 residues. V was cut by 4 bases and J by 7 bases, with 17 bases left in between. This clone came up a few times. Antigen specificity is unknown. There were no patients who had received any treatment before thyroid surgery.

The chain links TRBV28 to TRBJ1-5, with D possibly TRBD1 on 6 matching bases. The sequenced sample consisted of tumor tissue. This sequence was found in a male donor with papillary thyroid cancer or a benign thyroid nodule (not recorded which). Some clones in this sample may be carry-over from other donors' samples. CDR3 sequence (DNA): TGTGCCAGCAGTTACCCAGGAGGTCAGGGGCAGCCCCAGCATTTT. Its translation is CASSYPGGQGQPQHF.